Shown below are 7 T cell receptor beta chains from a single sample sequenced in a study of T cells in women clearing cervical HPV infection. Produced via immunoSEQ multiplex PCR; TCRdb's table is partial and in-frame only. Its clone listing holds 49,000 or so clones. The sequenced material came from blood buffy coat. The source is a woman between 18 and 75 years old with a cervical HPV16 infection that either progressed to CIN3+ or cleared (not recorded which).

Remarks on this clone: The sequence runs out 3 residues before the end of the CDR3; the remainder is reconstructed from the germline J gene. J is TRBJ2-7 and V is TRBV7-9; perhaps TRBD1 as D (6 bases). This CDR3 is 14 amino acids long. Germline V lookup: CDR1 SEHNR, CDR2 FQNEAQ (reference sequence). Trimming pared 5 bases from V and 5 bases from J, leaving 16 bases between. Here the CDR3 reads CASSPSFNRDEQYF. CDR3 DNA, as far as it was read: TGTGCCAGCAGCCCCAGCTTCAACAGGGACGAG.

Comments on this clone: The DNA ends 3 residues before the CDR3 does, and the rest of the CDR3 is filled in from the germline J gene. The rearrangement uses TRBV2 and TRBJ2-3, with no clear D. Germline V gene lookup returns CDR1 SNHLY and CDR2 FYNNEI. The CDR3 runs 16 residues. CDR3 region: CASSEQSRLSNQPQYF. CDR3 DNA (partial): TGTGCCAGCAGTGAGCAGTCCAGGTTGAGCAATCAGCCG.

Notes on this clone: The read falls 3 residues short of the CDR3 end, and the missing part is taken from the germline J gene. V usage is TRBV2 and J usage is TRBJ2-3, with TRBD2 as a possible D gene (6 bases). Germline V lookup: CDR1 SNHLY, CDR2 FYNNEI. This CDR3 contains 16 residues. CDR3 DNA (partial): TGTGCCAGCAGTGAAGCAAGGGCGGAGGGGTGGCGGCCG. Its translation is CASSEARAEGWRP. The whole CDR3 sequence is CASSEARAEGWRPQYF.

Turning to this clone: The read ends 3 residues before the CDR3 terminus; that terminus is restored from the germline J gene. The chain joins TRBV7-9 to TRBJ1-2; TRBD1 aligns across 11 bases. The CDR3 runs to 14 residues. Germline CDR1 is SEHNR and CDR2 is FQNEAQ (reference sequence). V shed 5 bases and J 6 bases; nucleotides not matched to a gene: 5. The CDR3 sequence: CASSPGTGGDGYTF. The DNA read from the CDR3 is TGTGCCAGCAGCCCTGGGACAGGGGGAGATGGC.

The chain's CDR3 is CSVERDSQETQYF. The sequenced CDR3 bases are TGCAGCGTTGAGAGGGACAGCCAAGAGACC. The genes are TRBV29-1 and TRBJ2-5, with TRBD1 matching over 7 bases. The observed sequence ends 3 residues before the CDR3 terminus, with the missing tail filled in from the germline J gene. The CDR3 covers 13 residues. Germline-derived CDR1 and CDR2 are SQVTM and ANQGSEA. V dropped 3 bases and J dropped 1; count of bases not matched to a gene: 2. Full variable domain (missing parts from reference TRBV29-1 and TRBJ2-5): SAVISQKPSRDICQRGTSLTIQCQVDSQVTMMFWYRQQPGQSLTLIATANQGSEATYESGFVIDKFPISRPNLTFSTLTVSNMSPEDSSIYLCSVERDSQETQYFGPGTRLLVL.

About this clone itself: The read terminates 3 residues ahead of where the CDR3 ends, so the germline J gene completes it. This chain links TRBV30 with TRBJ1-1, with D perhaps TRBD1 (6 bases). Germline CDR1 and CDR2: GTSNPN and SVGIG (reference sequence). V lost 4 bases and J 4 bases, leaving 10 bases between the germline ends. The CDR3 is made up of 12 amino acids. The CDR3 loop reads CAWTGASTEAFF. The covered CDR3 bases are TGTGCCTGGACAGGGGCTAGCACTGAA.

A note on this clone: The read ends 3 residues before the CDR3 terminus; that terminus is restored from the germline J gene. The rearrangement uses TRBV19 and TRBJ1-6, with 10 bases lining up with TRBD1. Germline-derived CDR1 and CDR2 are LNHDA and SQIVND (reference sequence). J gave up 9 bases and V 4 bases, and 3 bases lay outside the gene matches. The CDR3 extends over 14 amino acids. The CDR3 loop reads CASSRGQGSSPLHF. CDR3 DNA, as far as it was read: TGTGCCAGTAGTAGGGGACAGGGGAGTTCACCC.